The T cell receptor beta chain under discussion was sequenced for a study of shared clonotypes between healthy human individuals. TCRdb keeps only in-frame clones here, not all; method: immunoSEQ multiplex PCR. The profile shows about 980,000 clones, over 75% of them singletons. This CDR3 spans 13 amino acids. Losses at the gene ends were 9 bases for V and 4 bases for J; bases not matched to a gene: 5. From germline, CDR1 is MDHEN and CDR2 SYDVKM. The chain carries TRBV28 and TRBJ2-3, with TRBD2 matching over 9 bases. The source is a man younger than 30 in good health. The sample consisted of memory CD4+ T cells sorted from blood. The subset: CD45RA-negative fraction. The CDR3 coding sequence is TGTGCCAGTTCGCGGGGGGGCCCAGATACGCAGTATTTT. It yields the protein CASSRGGPDTQYF.